This paragraph reports one TCR beta chain. Its antigen is currently not known. Within one base of it there is no much larger clone, and no base qualities were kept. Other DNA sequences in this sample translate to the same CDR3. The donors were healthy, HIV-negative adults who had no recently reported acute infections or vaccinations. Every donor was a Caucasian adult living in Nashville, Tennessee, USA. CD4+ T cells were enriched by magnetic negative selection; naive cells were then positively selected on CD45RA, and the negative fraction formed the memory subset. After blood collection by leukapheresis, PBMCs were isolated using Ficoll-Histopaque density gradient centrifugation and then cryopreserved in the vapor phase of liquid nitrogen. Analytical flow cytometry was used to check the purity and quantity of each magnetically sorted T cell population. From each sorted fraction, genomic DNA was isolated and quantified by UV absorbance on a Nanodrop 2000c.

This record comes from a study of shared clonotypes between healthy human individuals (dated by TCRdb to the early 2020s). Describing the broader study: A couple of women and three men aged 18 to 49 years were included in the cohort. For each donor, CD4 naive and CD4 memory were each given three plates, CD8 naive was given two plates, and CD8 memory was given one plate. The study deeply sequenced blood TCR repertoires of about 5 healthy adults to estimate repertoire size and the extent of clonotype sharing between individuals. Different laboratories and diverse techniques were used to prepare libraries and sequence TCR repertoires, to increase sequencing depth and limit assay-specific biases. Leukapheresis yielded between about 0.9 and 9.5 billion PBMCs per donor.

Using the deep immunoSEQ assay, multiplex PCR amplified TCR CDR3 regions from genomic DNA. For each cell subset, the extracted genomic DNA was distributed evenly across all wells of several immunoSEQ 96-well plates, and each plate served as one replicate. Each replicate PCR for sorted subsets received 200 ng genomic DNA, equal to tens of thousands of T cell genomes. Purified libraries were measured with a Qubit 3.0 fluorometer, size-checked on a Bioanalyzer 2100, and measured again with the KAPA Library Quantification kit. A separate single-read 150-cycle Illumina NextSeq 550 flow cell was used to sequence each immunoSEQ 96-well plate. On the authors' methods: The immunoSEQ output contained only junctional sequences without quality scores, so filtering could not match that applied to full-length reads. To assign V/J genes and CDR3, sequences were annotated using PyIR, a Python wrapper for IgBLAST v1.9, with IMGT germline references. Any read was removed if the V/J assignment was weak (E-value above 1e-6), the CDR3 was missing, or the read contained stop codons, out-of-frame junctions, or ambiguous translated residues. A V3J clonotype was defined by an identical inferred V gene, J gene, and CDR3 amino acid sequence. Percentage overlap between repertoires was calculated by dividing the number of shared unique clonotypes by the size of the smaller repertoire. Richness of each repertoire was evaluated using RTK rarefaction, the Chao1 estimator, and Recon v2.1 estimates of unobserved clonotypes. Generation probabilities for all TCRbeta clonotypes obtained by the gDNA method from a handful of donors were computed using OLGA. The table comes from immuneACCESS by way of TCRdb, which keeps in-frame sequences with V and J called. Part of the clones is missing from these tables; in studies checked, under half for an unresolved V gene and the rest for unknown reasons. The V and J calls and clone size come from that table; D and trimming were worked out from the DNA. For this sample the table gives some 2.4 million clones, of which roughly 93% were detected only once. The biggest ten clones account for 0.36% of the sample.

The investigation overall reported the following: Sharing across a handful of donors was observed for around 5% of naive CD4, less than 4% of naive CD8, 2% to 2.5% of memory CD4, and about 0.4% of memory CD8 clonotypes. Compared with non-shared clonotypes, clonotypes shared by all four sorted-subset donors had higher generation probabilities. Sampling was restricted to blood, and TCR repertoires in tissue are likely to differ from TCR repertoires in blood. Naive subsets generally had larger estimated clonotype richness than memory subsets. Pairwise subsampling indicated that sequencing depth was expected to affect the degree of clonotype sharing among donors. The small number of donors limited the genetic and exposure-history diversity represented. Incomplete sequencing was indicated by rarefaction of sorted-subset datasets, despite the large sequencing depth.

This receptor was obtained from a young man in good health. Some clones in this sample may be carry-over from other donors' samples. The sequenced sample consisted of naive CD4+ T cells from PBMCs. Interpreted using the paper, the cell subset or site label stands for: CD45RA+ positively selected.

The nucleotide sequence reads TGTGCCAGCAGTTTAGGATACAATGAGCAGTTCTTC. The encoded protein is CASSLGYNEQFF. The chain joins TRBV28 to TRBJ2-1, with no confident D gene call. The germline V gene supplies CDR1 MDHEN and CDR2 SYDVKM. The CDR3 sequence holds 12 residues, the cysteine and phenylalanine included. Of the read, only the CDR3 DNA is kept; its 36 bases are in frame from base 1. A distance of 3 bases separates the germline ends of V and J, which lose 2 bases and 4 bases respectively.